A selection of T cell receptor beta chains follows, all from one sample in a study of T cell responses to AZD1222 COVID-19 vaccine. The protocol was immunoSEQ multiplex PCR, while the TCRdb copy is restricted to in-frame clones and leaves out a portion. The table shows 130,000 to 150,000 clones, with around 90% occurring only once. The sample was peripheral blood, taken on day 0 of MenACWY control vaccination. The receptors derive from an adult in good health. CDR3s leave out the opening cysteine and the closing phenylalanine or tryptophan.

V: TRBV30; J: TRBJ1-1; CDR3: AWSVKGTEAF
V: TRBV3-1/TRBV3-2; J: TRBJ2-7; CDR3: ASSPVDSSYEQY
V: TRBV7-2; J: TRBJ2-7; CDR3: ASSLIPGQGTGEQY
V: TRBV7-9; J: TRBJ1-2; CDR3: ASSLDGGQRNYGYT
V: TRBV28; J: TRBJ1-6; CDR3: ASSSKGRSPPLH
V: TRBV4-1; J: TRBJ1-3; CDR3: ASSQGITRLSGNTIY
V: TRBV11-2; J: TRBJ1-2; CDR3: ASSFPLHRDRVFGYT
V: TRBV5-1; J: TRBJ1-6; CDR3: ASSQDVGPSNSPLH
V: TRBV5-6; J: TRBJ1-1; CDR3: ASSFVGTVNTEAF
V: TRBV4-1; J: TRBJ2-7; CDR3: ASSPGLAGEQY
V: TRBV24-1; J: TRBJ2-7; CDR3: ATSAGTVGREQY
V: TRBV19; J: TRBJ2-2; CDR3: ASSIDLAGRNTGELF
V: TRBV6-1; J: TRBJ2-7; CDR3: ASSEPGTYEQY
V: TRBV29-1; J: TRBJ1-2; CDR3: SVGTGNGYT
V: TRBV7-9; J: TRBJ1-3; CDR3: ASSLPGRGNTIY
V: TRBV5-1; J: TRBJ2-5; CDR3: ASSLMASGIRQETQY